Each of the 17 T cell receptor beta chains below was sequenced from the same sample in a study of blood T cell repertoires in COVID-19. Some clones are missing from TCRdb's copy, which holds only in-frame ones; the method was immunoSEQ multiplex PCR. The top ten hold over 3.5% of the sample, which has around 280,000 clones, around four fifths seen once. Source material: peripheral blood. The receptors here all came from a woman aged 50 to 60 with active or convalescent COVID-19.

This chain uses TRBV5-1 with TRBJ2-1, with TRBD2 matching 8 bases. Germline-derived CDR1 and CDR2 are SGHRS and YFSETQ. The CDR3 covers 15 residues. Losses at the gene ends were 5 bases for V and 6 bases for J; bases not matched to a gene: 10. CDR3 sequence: CASRTGWTSINEQFF. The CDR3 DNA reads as TGCGCCAGCAGGACGGGCTGGACTAGCATCAATGAGCAGTTCTTC.

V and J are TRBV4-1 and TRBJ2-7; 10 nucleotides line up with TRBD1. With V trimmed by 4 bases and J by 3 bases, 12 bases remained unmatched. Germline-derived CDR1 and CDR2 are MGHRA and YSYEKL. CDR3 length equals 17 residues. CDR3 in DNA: TGCGCCAGCAGCCTTTACGATGGGACAGGGGCCGGCTACGAGCAGTACTTC. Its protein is CASSLYDGTGAGYEQYF.

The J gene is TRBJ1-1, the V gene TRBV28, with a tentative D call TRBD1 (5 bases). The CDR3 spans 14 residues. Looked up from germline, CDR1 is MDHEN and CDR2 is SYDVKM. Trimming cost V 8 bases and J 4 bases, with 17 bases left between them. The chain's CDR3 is CASPGAGRSTEAFF. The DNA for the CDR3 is TGTGCCAGCCCTGGGGCGGGGAGGAGCACTGAAGCTTTCTTT.

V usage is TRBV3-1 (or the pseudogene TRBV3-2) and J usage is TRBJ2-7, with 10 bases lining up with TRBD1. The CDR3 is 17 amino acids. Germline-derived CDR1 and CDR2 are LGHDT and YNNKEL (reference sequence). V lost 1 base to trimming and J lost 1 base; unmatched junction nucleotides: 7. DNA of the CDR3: TGTGCCAGCAGCCAAGCGGGACAGGGGCTACTATCCTACGAGCAGTACTTC. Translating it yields CASSQAGQGLLSYEQYF.

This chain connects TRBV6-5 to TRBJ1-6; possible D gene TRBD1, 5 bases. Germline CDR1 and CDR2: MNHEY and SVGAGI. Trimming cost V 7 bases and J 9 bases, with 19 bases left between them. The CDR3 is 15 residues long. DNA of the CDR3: TGTGCCAGCATCGGCAGGGCCCGGAGGGGTTCACCCCTCCACTTT. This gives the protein CASIGRARRGSPLHF.

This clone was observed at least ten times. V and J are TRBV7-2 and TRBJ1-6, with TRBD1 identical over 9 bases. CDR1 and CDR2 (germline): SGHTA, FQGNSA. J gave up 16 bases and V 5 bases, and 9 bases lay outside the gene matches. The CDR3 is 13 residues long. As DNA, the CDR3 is TGTGCCAGCAGCCCCCGACAGGGGGGGTGGCTCCACTTT. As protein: CASSPRQGGWLHF.

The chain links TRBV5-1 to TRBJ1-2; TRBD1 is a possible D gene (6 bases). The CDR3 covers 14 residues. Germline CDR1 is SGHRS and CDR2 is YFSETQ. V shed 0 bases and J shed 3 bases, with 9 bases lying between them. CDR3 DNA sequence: TGCGCCAGCAGCTTGGGGGGGCGAGACTATGGCTACACCTTC. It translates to CASSLGGRDYGYTF.

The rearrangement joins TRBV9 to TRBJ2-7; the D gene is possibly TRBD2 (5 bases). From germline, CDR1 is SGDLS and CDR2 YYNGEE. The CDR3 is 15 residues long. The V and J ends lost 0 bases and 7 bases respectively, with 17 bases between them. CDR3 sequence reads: CASSVGSTAREEQYF. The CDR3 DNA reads TGTGCCAGCAGCGTAGGTTCCACGGCTCGGGAAGAGCAGTACTTC.

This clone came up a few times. This CDR3 reads CASSEGVATYEQYF. For the CDR3, the DNA is TGTGCCAGCAGCGAGGGAGTTGCGACCTACGAGCAGTACTTC. V and J are TRBV6-6 and TRBJ2-7; a possible D gene is TRBD2 (5 bases). V dropped 6 bases and J dropped 2 bases, with 14 bases sitting between them. Germline CDR1 is MNHNY and CDR2 is SVGAGI (reference sequence). This CDR3 spans 14 amino acids.

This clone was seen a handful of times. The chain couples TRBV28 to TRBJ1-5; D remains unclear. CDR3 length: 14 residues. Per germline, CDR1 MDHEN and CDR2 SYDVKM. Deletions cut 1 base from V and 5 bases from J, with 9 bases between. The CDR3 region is CASSLLRVDQPQHF. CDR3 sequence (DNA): TGTGCCAGCAGTTTATTGAGGGTCGATCAGCCCCAGCATTTT.

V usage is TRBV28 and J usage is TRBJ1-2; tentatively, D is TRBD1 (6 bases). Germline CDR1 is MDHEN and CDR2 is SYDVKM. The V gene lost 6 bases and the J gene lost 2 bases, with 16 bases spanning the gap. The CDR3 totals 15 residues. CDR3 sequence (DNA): TGTGCCAGCAGCGGCCCGGGACAAGGGAACTATGGCTACACCTTC. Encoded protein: CASSGPGQGNYGYTF.

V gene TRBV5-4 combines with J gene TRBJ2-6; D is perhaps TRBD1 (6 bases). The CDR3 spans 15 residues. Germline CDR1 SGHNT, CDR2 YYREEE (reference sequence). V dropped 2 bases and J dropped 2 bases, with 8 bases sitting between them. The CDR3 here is CASSFTGTGANVLTF. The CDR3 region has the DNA TGTGCCAGCAGCTTTACAGGGACTGGGGCCAACGTCCTGACTTTC. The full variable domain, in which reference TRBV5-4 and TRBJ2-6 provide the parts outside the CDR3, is ETGVTQSPTHLIKTRGQQVTLRCSSQSGHNTVSWYQQALGQGPQFIFQYYREEENGRGNFPPRFSGLQFPNYSSELNVNALELDDSALYLCASSFTGTGANVLTFGAGSRLTVL.

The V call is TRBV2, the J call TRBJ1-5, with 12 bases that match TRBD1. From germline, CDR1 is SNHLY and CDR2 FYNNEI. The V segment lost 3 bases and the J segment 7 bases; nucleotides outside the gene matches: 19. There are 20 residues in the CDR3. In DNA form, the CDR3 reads TGTGCCAGCAGTGACAGGCCATATAACCGGGACAGGGGGCAAGAACAGCCCCAGCATTTT. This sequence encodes CASSDRPYNRDRGQEQPQHF. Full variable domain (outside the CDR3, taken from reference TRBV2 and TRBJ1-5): EPEVTQTPSHQVTQMGQEVILRCVPISNHLYFYWYRQILGQKVEFLVSFYNNEISEKSEIFDDQFSVERPDGSNFTLKIRSTKLEDSAMYFCASSDRPYNRDRGQEQPQHFGDGTRLSIL.

The CDR3 coding sequence is TGTGCCAGCAGCCTCGAACTCTCTGGTGGCTACACCTTC. This gives the protein CASSLELSGGYTF. The chain joins TRBV13 to TRBJ1-2; no clear D. Germline CDR1 and CDR2: PRHDT and FYEKMQ (reference sequence). Between the trimmed V and J ends, which lost 5 bases and 7 bases, there was a span of 14 bases. The CDR3 is 13 residues long.

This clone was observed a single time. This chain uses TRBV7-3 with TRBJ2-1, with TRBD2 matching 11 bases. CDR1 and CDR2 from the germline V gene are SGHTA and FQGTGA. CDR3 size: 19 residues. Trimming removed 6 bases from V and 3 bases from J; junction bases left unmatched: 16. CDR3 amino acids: CASSPGRISGTSGYNEQFF. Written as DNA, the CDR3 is TGTGCCAGCAGTCCCGGGAGGATCTCCGGGACTAGCGGCTACAATGAGCAGTTCTTC. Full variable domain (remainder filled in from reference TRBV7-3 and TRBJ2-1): GAGVSQTPSNKVTEKGKYVELRCDPISGHTALYWYRQSLGQGPEFLIYFQGTGAADDSGLPNDRFFAVRPEGSVSTLKIQRTERGDSAVYLCASSPGRISGTSGYNEQFFGPGTRLTVL.

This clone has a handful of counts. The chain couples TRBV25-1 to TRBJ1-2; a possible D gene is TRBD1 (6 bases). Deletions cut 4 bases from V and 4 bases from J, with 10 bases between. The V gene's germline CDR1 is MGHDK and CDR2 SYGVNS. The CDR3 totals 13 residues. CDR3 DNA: TGTGCCAGCAGTGTAGGGGGGGCCTATGGCTACACCTTC. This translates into CASSVGGAYGYTF.

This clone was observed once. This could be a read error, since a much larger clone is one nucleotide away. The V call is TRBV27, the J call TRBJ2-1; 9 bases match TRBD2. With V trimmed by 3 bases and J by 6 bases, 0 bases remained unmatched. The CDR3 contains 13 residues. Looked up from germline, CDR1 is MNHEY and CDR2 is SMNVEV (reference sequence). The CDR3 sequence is CASSLREGNEQFF. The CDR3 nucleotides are TGTGCCAGCAGTTTGCGGGAGGGCAATGAGCAGTTCTTC.